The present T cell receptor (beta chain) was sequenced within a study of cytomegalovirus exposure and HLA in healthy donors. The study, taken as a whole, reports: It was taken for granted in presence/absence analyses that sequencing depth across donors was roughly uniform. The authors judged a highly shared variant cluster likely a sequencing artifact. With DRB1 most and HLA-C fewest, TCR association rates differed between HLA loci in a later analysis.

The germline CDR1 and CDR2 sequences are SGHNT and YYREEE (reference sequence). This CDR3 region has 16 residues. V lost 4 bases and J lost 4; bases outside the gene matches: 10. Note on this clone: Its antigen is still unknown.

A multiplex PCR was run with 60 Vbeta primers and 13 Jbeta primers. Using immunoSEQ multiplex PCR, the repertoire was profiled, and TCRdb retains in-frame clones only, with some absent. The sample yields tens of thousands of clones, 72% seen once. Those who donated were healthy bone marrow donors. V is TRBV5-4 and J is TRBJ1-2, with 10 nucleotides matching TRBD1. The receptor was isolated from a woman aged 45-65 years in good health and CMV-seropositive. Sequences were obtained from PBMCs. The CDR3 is CASSPRVGQGPYGYTF. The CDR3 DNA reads TGTGCCAGCAGCCCGCGAGTGGGACAGGGGCCCTATGGCTACACCTTC. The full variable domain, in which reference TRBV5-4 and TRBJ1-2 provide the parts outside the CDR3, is ETGVTQSPTHLIKTRGQQVTLRCSSQSGHNTVSWYQQALGQGPQFIFQYYREEENGRGNFPPRFSGLQFPNYSSELNVNALELDDSALYLCASSPRVGQGPYGYTFGSGTRLTVV.